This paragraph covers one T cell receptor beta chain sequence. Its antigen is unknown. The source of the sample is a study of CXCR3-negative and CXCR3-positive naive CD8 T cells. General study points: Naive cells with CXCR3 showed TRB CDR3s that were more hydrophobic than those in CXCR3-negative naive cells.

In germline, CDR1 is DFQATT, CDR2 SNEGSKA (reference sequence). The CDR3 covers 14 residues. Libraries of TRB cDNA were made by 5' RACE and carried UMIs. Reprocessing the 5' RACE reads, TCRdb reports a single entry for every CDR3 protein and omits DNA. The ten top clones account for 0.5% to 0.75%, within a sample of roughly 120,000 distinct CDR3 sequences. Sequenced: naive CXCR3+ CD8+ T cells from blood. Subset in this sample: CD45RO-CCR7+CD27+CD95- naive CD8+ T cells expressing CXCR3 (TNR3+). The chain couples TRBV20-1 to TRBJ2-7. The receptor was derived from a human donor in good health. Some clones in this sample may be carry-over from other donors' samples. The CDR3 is CSARATGSYYEQYF.